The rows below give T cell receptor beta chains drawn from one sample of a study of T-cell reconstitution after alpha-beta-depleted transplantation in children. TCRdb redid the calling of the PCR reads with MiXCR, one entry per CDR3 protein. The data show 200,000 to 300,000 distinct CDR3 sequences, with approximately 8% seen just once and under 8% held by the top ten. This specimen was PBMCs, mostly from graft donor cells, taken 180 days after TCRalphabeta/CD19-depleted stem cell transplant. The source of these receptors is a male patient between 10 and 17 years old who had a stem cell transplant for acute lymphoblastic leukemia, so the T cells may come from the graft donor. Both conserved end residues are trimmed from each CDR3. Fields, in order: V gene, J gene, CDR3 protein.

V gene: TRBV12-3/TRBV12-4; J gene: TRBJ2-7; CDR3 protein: ASSVRGEQY
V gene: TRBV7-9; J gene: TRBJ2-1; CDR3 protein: ASSSTSGGATEQF
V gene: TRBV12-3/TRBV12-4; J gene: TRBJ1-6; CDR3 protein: ASSLAPRPGPTSSSHNSPLH
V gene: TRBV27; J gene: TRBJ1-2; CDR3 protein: ASSPDGPFGYGYT
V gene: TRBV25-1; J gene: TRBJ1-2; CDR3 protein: ASSEYSTGIYGYT
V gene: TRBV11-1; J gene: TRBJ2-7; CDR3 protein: ASSPPGTSVRLELYEQY
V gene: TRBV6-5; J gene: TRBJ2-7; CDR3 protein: ASSFYSSYEQY
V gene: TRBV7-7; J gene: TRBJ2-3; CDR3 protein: ASSLEPNTDTQY
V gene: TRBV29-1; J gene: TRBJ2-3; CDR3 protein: SVDPGPSTDTQY
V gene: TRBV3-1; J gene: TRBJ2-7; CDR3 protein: ASSQGGGAPYEQY
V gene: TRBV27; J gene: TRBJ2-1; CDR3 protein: ASSISPGGLSYNEQF
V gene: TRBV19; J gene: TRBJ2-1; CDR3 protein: ASREDRGGEQF
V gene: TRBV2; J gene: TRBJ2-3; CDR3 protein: ASRYGPSTDTQY
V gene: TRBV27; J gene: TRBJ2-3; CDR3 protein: ASSEPDRPTDTQY
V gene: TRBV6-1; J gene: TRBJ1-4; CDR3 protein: ASSEAGRGEKLF
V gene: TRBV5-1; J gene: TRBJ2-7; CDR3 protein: ASSLDRHQY
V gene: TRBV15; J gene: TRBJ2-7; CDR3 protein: ATSRDEAGRGYEQY
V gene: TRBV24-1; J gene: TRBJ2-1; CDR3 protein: ATSDAGVNEQF
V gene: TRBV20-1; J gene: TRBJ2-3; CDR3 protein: SAIIPKGTGGTDTQY
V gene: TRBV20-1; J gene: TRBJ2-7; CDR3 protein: SARPHLEGEQY
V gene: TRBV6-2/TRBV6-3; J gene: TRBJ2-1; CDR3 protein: ASSSDSLGEQF
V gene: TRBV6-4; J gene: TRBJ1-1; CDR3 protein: ASSVGTGLNTEAF
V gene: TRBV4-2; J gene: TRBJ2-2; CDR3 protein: ASSRQGVMELF
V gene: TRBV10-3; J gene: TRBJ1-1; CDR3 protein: AISEAPGRPTEAF
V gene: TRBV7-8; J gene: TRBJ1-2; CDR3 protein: ATNLQGSGHMGGYT
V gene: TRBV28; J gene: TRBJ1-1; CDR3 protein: ASSSIHTEAF
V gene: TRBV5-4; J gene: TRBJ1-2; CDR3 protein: ASSVGTGYGYT
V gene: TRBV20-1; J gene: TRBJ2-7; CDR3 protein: SVSYRAYEQY
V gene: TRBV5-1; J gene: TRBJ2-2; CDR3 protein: ASREESNTGELF
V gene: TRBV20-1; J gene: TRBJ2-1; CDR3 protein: SATGLAGAEQF
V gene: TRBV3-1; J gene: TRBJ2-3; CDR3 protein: ASSQSGRSRTDTQY
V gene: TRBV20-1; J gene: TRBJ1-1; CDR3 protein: SAKLYTEAF
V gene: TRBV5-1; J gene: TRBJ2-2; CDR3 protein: SSSPGTGTNGELF
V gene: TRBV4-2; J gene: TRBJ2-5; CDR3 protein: ASSPGSPRAQY
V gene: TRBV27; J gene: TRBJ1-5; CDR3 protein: ATSPGTVNSNQPQH
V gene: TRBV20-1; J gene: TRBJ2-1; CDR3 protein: SAFTGTSGRIYNEQF
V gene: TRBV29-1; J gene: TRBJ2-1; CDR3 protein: SVDLTGGFNNEQF
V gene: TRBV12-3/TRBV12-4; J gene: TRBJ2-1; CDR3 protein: ASSLTRRTYNEQF
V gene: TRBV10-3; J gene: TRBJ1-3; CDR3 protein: ATSLENTIY
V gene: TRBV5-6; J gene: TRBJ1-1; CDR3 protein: ASSLPGFTEAF
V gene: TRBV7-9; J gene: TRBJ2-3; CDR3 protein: ASSPPTSGRDTQY
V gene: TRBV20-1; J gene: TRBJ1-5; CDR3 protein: SINLGGSNQPQH
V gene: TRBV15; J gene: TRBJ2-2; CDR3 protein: ATSESGIGELF
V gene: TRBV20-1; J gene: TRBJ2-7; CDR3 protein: SARDGERGSYEQY
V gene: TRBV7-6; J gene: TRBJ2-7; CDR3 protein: ASSLEGTEGYEQY
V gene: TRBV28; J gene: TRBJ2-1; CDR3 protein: ASSFQRSGSSYNEQF
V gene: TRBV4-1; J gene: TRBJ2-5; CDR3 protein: ASSQDTGGWETQY
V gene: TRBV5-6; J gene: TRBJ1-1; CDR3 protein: ASSHPAIEAF
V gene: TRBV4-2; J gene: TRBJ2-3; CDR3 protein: ASSPTVDTQY
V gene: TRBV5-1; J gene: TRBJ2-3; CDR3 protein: ASSRGREDTQY
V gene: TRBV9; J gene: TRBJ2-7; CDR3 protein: ASSVEGTGGYEQY
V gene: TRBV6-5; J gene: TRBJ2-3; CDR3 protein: ASSYSPLSGGATDTQY
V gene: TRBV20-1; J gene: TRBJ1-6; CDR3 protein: SARQGPPLGTGALGTLH
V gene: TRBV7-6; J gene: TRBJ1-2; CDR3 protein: ASSLRRTGYAGYT
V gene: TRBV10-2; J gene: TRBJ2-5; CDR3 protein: ASSPAGGETQY
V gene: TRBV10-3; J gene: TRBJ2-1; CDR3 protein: AIKSASGRYNEQF
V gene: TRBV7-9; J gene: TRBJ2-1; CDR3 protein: ASSLGGFNEQF